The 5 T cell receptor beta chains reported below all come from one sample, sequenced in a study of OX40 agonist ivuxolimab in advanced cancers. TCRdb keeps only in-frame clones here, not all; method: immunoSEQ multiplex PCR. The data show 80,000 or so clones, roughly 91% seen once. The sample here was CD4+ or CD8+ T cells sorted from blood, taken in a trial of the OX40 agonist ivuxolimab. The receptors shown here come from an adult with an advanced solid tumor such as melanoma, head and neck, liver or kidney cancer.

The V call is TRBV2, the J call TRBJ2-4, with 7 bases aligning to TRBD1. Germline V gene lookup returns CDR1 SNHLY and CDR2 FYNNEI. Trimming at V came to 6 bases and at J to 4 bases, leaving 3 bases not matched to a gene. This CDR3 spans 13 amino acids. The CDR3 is CASSVRGKNIQYF. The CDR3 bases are TGTGCCAGCAGCGTCAGGGGGAAAAACATTCAGTACTTC.

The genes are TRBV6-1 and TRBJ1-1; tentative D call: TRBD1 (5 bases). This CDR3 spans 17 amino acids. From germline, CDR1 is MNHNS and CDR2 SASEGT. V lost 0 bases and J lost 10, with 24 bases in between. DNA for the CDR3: TGTGCCAGCAGTGAAGCGGACTTCGGGGGGTGGATCGAAGGAGCTTTCTTT. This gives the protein CASSEADFGGWIEGAFF.

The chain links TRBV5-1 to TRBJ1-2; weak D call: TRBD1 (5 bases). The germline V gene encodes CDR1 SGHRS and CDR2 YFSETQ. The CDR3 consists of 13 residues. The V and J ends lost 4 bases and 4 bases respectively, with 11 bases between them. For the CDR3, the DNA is TGCGCCAGCAGCCTGACAGATTTCTATGGCTACACCTTC. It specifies CASSLTDFYGYTF.

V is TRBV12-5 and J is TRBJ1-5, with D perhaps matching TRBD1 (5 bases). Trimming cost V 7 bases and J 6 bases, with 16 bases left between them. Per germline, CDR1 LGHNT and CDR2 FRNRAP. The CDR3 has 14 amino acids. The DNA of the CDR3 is TGTGCTAGTGCCCCTGAGGGGTCTACTCAGCCCCAGCATTTT. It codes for CASAPEGSTQPQHF.

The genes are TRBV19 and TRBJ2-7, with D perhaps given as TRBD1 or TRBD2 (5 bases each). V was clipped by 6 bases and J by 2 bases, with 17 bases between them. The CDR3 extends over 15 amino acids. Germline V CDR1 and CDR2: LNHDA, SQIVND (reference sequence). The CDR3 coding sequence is TGTGCCAGTAGCCCCAGGGACCGCCCTACCTACGAGCAGTACTTC. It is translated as CASSPRDRPTYEQYF.